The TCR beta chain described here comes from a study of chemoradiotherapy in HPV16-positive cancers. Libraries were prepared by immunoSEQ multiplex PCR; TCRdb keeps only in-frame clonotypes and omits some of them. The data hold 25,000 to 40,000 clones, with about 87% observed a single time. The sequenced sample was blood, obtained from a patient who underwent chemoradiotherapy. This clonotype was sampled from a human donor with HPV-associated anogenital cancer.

CDR3: CASSLMDVGAYTF. DNA of the CDR3: TGTGCCAGCAGCTTAATGGATGTGGGAGCCTACACCTTC. The chain carries TRBV11-2 and TRBJ1-2; D is uncertain. V gave up 2 bases and J gave up 10 bases, with 14 bases separating them. CDR3 length: 13 amino acids. Germline V gene data show CDR1 as SGHAT and CDR2 as FQNNGV.